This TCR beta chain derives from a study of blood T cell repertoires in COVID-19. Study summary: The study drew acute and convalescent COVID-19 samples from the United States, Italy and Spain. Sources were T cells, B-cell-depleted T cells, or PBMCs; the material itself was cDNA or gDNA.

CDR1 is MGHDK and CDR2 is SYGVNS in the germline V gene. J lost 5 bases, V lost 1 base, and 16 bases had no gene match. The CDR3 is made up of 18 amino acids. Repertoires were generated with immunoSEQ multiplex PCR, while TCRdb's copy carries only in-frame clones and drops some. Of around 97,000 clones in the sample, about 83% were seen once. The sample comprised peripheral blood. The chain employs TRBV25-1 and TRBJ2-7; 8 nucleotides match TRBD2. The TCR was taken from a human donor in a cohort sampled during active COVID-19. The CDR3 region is CASSEWGLLSGSGNEQYF. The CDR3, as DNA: TGTGCCAGCAGTGAATGGGGTCTGCTGAGCGGGAGCGGCAACGAGCAGTACTTC.